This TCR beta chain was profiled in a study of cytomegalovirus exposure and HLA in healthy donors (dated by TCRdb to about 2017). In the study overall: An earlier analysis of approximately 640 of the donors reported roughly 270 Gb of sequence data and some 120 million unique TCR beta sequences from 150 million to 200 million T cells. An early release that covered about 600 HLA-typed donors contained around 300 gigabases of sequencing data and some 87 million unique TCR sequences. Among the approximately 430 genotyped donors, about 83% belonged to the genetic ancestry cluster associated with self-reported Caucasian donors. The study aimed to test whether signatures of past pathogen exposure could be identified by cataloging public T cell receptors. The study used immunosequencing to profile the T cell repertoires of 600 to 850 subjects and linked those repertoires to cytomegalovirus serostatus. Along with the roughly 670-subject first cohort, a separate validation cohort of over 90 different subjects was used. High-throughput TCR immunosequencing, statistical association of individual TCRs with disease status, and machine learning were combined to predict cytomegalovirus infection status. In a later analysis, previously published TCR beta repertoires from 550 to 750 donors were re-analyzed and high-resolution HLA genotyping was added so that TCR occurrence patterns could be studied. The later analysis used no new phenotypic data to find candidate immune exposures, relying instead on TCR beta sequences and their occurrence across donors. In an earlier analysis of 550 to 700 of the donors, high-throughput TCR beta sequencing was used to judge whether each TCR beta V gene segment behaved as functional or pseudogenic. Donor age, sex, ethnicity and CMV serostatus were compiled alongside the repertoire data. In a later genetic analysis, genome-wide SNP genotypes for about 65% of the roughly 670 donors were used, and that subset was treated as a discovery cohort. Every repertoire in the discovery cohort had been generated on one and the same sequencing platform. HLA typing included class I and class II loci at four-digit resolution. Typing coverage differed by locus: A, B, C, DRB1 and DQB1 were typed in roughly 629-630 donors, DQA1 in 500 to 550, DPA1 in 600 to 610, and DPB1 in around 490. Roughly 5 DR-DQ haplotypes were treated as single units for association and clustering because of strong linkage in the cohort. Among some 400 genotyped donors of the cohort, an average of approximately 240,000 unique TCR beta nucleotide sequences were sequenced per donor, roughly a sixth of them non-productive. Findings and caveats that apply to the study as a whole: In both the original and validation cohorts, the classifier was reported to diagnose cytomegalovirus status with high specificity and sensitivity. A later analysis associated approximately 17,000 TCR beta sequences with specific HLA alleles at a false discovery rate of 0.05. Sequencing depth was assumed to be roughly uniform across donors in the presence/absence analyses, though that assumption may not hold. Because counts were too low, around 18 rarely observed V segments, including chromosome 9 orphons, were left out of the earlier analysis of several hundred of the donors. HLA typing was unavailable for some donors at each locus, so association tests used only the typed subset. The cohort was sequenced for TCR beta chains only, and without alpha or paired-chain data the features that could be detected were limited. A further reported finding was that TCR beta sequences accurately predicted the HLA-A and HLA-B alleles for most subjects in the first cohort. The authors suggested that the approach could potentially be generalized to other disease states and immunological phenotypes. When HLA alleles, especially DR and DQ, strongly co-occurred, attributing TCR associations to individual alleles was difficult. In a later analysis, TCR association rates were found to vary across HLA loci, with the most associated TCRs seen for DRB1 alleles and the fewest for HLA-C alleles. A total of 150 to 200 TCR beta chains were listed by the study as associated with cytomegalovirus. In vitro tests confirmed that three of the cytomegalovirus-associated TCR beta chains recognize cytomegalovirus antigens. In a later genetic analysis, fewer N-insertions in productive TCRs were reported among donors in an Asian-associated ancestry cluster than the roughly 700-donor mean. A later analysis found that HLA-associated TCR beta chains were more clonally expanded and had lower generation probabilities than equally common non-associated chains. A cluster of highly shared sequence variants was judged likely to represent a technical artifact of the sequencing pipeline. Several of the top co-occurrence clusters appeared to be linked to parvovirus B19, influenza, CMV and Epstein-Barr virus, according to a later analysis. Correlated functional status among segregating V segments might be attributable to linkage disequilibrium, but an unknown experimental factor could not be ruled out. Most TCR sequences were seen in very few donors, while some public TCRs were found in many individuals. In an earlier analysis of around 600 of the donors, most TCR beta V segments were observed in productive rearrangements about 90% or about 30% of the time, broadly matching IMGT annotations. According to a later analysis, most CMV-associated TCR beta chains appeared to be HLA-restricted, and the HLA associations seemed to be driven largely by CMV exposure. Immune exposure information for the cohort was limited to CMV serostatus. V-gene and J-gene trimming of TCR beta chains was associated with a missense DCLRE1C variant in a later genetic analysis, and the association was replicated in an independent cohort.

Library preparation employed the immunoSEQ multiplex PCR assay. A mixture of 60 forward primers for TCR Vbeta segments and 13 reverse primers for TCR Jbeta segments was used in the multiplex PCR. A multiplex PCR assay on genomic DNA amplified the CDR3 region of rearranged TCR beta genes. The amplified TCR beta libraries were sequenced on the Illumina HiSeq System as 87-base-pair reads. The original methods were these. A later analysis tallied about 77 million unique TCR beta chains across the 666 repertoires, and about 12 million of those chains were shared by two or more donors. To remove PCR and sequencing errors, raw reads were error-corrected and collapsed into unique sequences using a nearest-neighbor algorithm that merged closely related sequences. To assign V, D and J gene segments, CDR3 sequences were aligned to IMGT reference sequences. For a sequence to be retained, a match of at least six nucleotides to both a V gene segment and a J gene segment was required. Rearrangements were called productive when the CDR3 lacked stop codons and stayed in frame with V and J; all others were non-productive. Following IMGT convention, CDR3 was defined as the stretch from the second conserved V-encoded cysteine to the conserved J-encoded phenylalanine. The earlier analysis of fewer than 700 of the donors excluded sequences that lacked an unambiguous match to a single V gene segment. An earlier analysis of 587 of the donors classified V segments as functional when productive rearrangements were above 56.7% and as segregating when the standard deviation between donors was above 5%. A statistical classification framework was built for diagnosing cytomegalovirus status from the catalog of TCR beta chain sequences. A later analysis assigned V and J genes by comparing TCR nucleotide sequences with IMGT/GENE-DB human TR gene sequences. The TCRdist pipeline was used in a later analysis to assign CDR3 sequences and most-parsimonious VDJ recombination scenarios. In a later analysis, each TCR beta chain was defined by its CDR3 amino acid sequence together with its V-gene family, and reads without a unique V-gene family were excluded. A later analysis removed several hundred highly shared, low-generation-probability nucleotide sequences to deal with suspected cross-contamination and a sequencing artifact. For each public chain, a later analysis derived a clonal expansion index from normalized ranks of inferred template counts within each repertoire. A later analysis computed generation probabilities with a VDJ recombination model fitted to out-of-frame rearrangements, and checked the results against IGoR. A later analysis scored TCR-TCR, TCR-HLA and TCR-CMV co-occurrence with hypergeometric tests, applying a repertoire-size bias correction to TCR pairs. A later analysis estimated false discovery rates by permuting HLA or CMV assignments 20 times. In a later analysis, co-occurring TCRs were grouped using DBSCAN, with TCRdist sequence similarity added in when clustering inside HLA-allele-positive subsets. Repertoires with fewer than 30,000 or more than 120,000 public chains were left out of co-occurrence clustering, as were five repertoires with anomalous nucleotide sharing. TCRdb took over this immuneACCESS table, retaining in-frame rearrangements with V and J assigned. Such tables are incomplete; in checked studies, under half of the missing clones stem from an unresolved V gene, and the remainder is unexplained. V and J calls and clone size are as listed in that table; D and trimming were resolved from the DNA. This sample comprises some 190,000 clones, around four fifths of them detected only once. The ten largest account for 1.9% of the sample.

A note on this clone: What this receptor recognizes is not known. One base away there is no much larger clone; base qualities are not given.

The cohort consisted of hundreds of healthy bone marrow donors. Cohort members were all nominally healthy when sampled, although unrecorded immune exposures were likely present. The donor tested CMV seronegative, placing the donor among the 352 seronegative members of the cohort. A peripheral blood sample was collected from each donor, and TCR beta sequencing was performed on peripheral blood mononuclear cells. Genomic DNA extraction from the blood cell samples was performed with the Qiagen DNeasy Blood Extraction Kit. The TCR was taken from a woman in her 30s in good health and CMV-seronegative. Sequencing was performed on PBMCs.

The nucleotide sequence reads as follows: TGTGCCAGCAGCTGGGGGAGGTCTAACACTGAAGCTTTCTTT. Translated, it reads CASSWGRSNTEAFF. The chain is encoded by TRBV5-6 joined to TRBJ1-1; TRBD1 could be the D gene, as 5 bases match. The CDR3 spans 14 residues, from the cysteine through the phenylalanine. The entry retains the CDR3 DNA only, 42 bases that are in frame from base 1. The junction carries 11 bases between V and J, which are trimmed by 3 bases and 2 bases respectively. Via the germline V gene, CDR1 is SGHDT and CDR2 YYEEEE. When the CDR3 is completed using the reference TRBV5-6 and TRBJ1-1 genes on either side, the full variable domain is DAGVTQSPTHLIKTRGQQVTLRCSPKSGHDTVSWYQQALGQGPQFIFQYYEEEERQRGNFPDRFSGHQFPNYSSELNVNALLLGDSALYLCASSWGRSNTEAFFGQGTRLTVV.